In its sample, the clone carrying this TCR beta chain was seen many times. These data originate in a study of human T cells and chemical hapten exposure. Unique molecular identifiers were attached to individual cDNA molecules during library preparation. TCRdb used MiXCR to reprocess the 5' RACE reads, holding one entry per CDR3 protein. This sample has under 150,000 distinct CDR3 sequences, with approximately 19% found just once. RNA extraction used unfractionated whole blood as the source of total RNA. V lost 6 bases and J lost 6; bases outside the gene matches: 8. The V gene's germline CDR1 is SNHLY and CDR2 FYNNEI. The CDR3 is made up of 15 amino acids.

This receptor was taken from a human donor in good health. The chain joins TRBV2 to TRBJ2-5; 12 bases align to TRBD2. DNA for the CDR3: TGTGCCAGCAGCGTTGTACTAGCGGGAGGAAAGACCCAGTACTTC. The encoded protein is CASSVVLAGGKTQYF.